This T cell receptor beta chain was observed in a study of vaccination effects on CD4 cells after COVID-19. Study-wide context: A couple of convalescent pre-vaccine samples were taken 142 and 148 days post-diagnosis. Points from the study as a whole: Mainly new vaccine-induced clones made up the post-vaccine spike-reactive clones in convalescents. Both infection-induced and vaccine-induced clones contracted markedly at late post-vaccination timepoints.

The germline V gene has CDR1 SGDLS and CDR2 YYNGEE. V shed 1 base, J shed 4 bases, and the junction held 5 bases outside the gene matches. The CDR3 sequence is 16 residues long. Profiled with immunoSEQ multiplex PCR; TCRdb holds only in-frame clones, not every one. The sample lists tens of thousands of clones; around 76% were seen once. About this clone: Its antigen is not known.

Before sequencing, viral peptide pools were used by the ViraFEST assay to expand antigen-specific CD4+ T cells. It was after more than 8 days of culture that CD4+ T cells were isolated. It was between March and December 2020 that the person had a SARS-CoV-2 infection confirmed by PCR. For each well, 1.5 million to 2 million PBMC were cultured with about 10 IU/ml IL-2 and about 9.9 ug/ml peptides. This TCR was sampled from a human donor who had a prior SARS-CoV-2 infection. Sequenced here: CD4+ T cells from PBMCs cultured with HIV peptides, sampled before COVID-19 vaccination. Subset reported: HIV-1 Nef peptide pool negative control/reference culture. The chain combines TRBV9 with TRBJ2-1; 10 nucleotides agree with TRBD2. The chain's CDR3 is CASSVRASGGYNEQFF. In DNA form, the CDR3 reads TGTGCCAGCAGCGTAAGGGCTAGCGGGGGATACAATGAGCAGTTCTTC.